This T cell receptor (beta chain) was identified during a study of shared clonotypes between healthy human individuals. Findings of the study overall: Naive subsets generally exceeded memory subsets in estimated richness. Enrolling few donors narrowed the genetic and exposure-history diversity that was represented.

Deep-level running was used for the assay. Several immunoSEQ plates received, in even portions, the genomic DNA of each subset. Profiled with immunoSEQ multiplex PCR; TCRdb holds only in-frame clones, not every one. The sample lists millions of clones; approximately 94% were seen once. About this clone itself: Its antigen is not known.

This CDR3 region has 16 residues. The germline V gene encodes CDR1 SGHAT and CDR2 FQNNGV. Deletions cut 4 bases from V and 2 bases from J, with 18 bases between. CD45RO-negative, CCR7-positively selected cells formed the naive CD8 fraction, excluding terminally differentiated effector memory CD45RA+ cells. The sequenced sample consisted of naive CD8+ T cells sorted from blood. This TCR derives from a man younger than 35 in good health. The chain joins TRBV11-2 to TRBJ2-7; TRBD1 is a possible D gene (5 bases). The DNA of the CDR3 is TGTGCCAGCAGCTCTTTTTCAGAGACAGATACCTACGAGCAGTACTTC. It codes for CASSSFSETDTYEQYF.